This T cell receptor (beta chain) was sequenced during a study of CD8 T cells in Susac syndrome (dated by TCRdb to between 2018 and 2021). Study-wide context: The study used repertoire sequencing to test whether antigen drove CD8+ T cell activation and differentiation in Susac syndrome.

Overall study outcomes, separate from this receptor: The number of individuals in the TCR sequencing and HLA analysis was recognized as being relatively small.

RNA was extracted using the RNeasy kit, and about 0.5 to 1 microgram was reverse transcribed with random hexamers. The immunoSEQ multiplex PCR assay, covering 54 Vbeta and 13 Jbeta segments, was used to amplify TCR beta CDR3 regions. To correct PCR amplification bias, a synthetic template baseline was used for both primer optimization and computational correction. Under the source paper's analysis protocol: Reads were annotated to V, D and J genes according to IMGT and were analyzed with immunoSEQ Analyzer, with only productive sequences retained. To calculate clonality, Shannon entropy was normalized by log2 of the number of productive unique sequences and then subtracted from one. Public and private clones were assessed among the 100 most prevalent clones of each patient and control. Clones were defined as Susac-specific if absent from the healthy and MS cohorts, from more than 900 published viral clones and from other ImmuneACCESS disease sequences. In-frame beta chains were kept once TCRdb had trimmed the public reads at Q25 with fastp and called clones with MiXCR. Each entry merges the rows of one CDR3 protein and shows their most common DNA and genes. TCRdb's processing, not the authors' own work, is the source of the V and J calls. The sample table holds approximately 160,000 distinct CDR3 sequences, of which approximately 93% were seen once. Around 0.09% of the sample goes to the ten largest clones.

Peripheral blood CD8+ and CD4+ T cells from healthy donors, Susac syndrome patients and multiple sclerosis patients were profiled using high-throughput TCR beta sequencing. The multiple sclerosis controls were treatment-naive patients who had stable or active relapsing-remitting disease and met the revised McDonald criteria. CD8+ TEMRA cells were enriched by FACS, while bulk CD8+ and CD4+ T cells were purified by magnetic negative isolation. Blood was collected in EDTA tubes and processed within 24 hours, with PBMCs isolated through density gradient centrifugation. PBMCs intended for TCR sequencing were cryopreserved in liquid nitrogen and were subsequently thawed in a 37 degrees C water bath. The sorted or isolated CD4+, CD8+ and CD8+ TEMRA cells had a purity of 90% or higher. About this clonotype: Its antigen remains undetermined. The input lacks base qualities; no much larger clone sits a single base away.

The CDR3 spans 12 residues, from the cysteine through the phenylalanine. The read is trimmed to its CDR3 DNA, 36 bases read in frame from base 1. V is shortened by 7 bases, J by 6 bases, and the region joining them spans 13 bases. The TCR originated in a human donor with multiple sclerosis. Sequencing was performed on CD4+ T cells from PBMCs. Recombination joined TRBV12-3 or TRBV12-4 with TRBJ2-7; a tentative D call is TRBD1 (6 bases match). The nucleotide sequence is given as TGTGCCAGCACCGGGACATTCGGCGAGCAGTACTTC. It translates as CASTGTFGEQYF.